These 21 T cell receptor beta chains were sequenced from one sample in a study of spatial heterogeneity in lung cancer. Time point defined: blood at routine non-recurrence follow-up after resection. A single record per CDR3 protein comes from TCRdb applying MiXCR to the 5' RACE reads. The sample records about 16,000 distinct CDR3 sequences, roughly 6% being singletons. The source material was PBMCs, sampled at follow-up. These receptors all come from a male donor with early-stage non-small cell lung cancer.

This clonotype has a count of ten or more. At one end, the junction sequence differs from germline, possibly due to a read error. CDR3 protein: CSTNGGNQQGDTQYF. The CDR3 DNA follows: TGCAGCACCAACGGGGGGAACCAGCAAGGAGATACGCAGTATTTT. This sequence joins TRBV7-2 and TRBJ2-3, with TRBD2 matching 7 bases. This CDR3 contains 15 residues. Germline V gene lookup returns CDR1 SGHTA and CDR2 FQGNSA. Together with reference TRBV7-2 and TRBJ2-3, the CDR3 gives the full variable domain: GAGVSQSPSNKVTEKGKDVELRCDPISGHTALYWYRQSLGQGLEFLIYFQGNSAPDKSGLPSDRFSAERTGGSVSTLTIQRTQQEDSAVYLCSTNGGNQQGDTQYFGPGTRLTVL.

In this sample, this clonotype turned up many times. The chain uses TRBV12-3 or TRBV12-4 and TRBJ2-3; possible D gene TRBD2, 6 bases. Trimming pared 4 bases from V and 4 bases from J, leaving 18 bases between. This CDR3 spans 16 amino acids. The CDR3 DNA reads as TGTGCCAGCAGTTCGGGTGGGGGAGGAGGGGCAGATACGCAGTATTTT. Protein: CASSSGGGGGADTQYF.

Many counts were recorded for this clonotype. The rearrangement links TRBV2 to TRBJ2-4; tentatively, D is TRBD2 (5 bases). Trimming stripped 4 bases from V and 8 bases from J, with 15 bases between. Germline CDR1 SNHLY, CDR2 FYNNEI. CDR3 size: 14 residues. The CDR3 DNA follows: TGTGCCAGCAGTGGGTGGACTGCAAACGACATTCAGTACTTC. Protein sequence: CASSGWTANDIQYF.

This clonotype was counted only a few times. This chain joins TRBV12-3 or TRBV12-4 and TRBJ2-7; D tentatively reads TRBD1 or TRBD2 (5 bases each). There are 15 residues in the CDR3. V was cut by 6 bases and J by 0 bases, with 15 bases left in between. CDR3 protein: CASSLGPGNSYEQYF. CDR3 coding DNA: TGTGCCAGCAGCCTGGGGCCGGGGAACTCCTACGAGCAGTACTTC.

In this sample, this clonotype turned up a few times. V usage is TRBV6-5 and J usage is TRBJ2-1, with 7 bases identical to TRBD2. The J segment lost 4 bases and the V segment lost 2 bases, leaving 5 bases of the junction unmatched. CDR3 length equals 15 residues. Germline V gene sequence: CDR1 MNHEY, CDR2 SVGAGI. The CDR3 sequence is CASSYGGGPYNEQFF. CDR3 sequence (DNA): TGTGCCAGCAGTTACGGGGGAGGGCCTTACAATGAGCAGTTCTTC.

This clonotype was picked up many times. This rearrangement joins TRBV5-5 to TRBJ1-3; D unresolved. From germline, CDR1 is SGHKS and CDR2 YYEKEE (reference sequence). The CDR3 totals 15 residues. Trimming left V 2 bases short and J 0 bases short, with 9 bases between. The DNA of the CDR3 is TGTGCCAGCAGCTTCAGCGGGAGCTCTGGAAACACCATATATTTT. Protein product: CASSFSGSSGNTIYF.

This clonotype was observed at least ten times. The CDR3 nucleotides are TGTGCCAGCAGCCCAGGACAGGGTCGGCAGCCCCAGCATTTT. It translates to CASSPGQGRQPQHF. This chain connects TRBV7-2 to TRBJ1-5; 8 bases fit TRBD1. This CDR3 region has 14 residues. Trimming cost V 5 bases and J 7 bases; bases outside gene matches: 7. Per the germline V gene, CDR1 is SGHTA and CDR2 is FQGNSA.

This clonotype was counted a few times. CDR3 region: CASSRTSGRARNEQFF. The CDR3 bases are TGTGCCAGCAGCCGGACTAGCGGGAGGGCCCGCAATGAGCAGTTCTTC. V usage is TRBV11-2 and J usage is TRBJ2-1, with TRBD2 matching over 15 bases. The CDR3 totals 16 residues. Germline V lookup: CDR1 SGHAT, CDR2 FQNNGV. V shed 5 bases and J 6 bases; nucleotides not matched to a gene: 5.

This clonotype was counted ten times or more. The genes are TRBV7-9 and TRBJ1-4; D call uncertain. V lost 5 bases to trimming and J lost 0 bases, with 7 bases between them. The CDR3 contains 14 residues. Germline assignment: CDR1 SEHNR and CDR2 FQNEAQ (reference sequence). The CDR3 DNA follows: TGTGCCAGCAGCCGCGTTGCAACTAATGAAAAACTGTTTTTT. Its protein product is CASSRVATNEKLFF.

There are a few counts of this clonotype. This chain uses TRBV7-9 with TRBJ2-1, with TRBD2 matching over 10 bases. This CDR3 is built from 15 residues. The junction had 4 bases not matched to a gene; V was cut back by 2 bases and J by 6 bases. Germline assignment: CDR1 SEHNR and CDR2 FQNEAQ (reference sequence). The CDR3, as DNA: TGTGCCAGCAGCTTACAGCGGGAGGGCCTCAATGAGCAGTTCTTC. Its protein is CASSLQREGLNEQFF.

This clonotype was recorded at least ten times. The chain joins TRBV7-9 to TRBJ1-1; 9 nucleotides match TRBD1. Germline CDR1 is SEHNR and CDR2 is FQNEAQ (reference sequence). The V gene end was trimmed by 4 bases and the J gene end by 4 bases; junction bases not matched to a gene: 10. The CDR3 covers 16 residues. CDR3 sequence: CASSSLNRGPVTEAFF. CDR3 sequence (DNA): TGTGCCAGCAGCTCCTTAAACAGGGGGCCGGTCACTGAAGCTTTCTTT.

By share of the sample, this clonotype is medium-sized. The V and J genes are TRBV7-8 and TRBJ1-1; D is ambiguous. CDR3 length: 13 amino acids. Germline assignment: CDR1 SGHVS and CDR2 FQNEAQ. The V end lost 1 base, the J end lost 7 bases, and 10 bases lay between the germline ends. The CDR3 DNA follows: TGTGCCAGCAGCTTAGTCGGCAGAAATGAAGCTTTCTTT. Amino acid sequence: CASSLVGRNEAFF.

This clonotype was picked up a small number of times. The gene calls are TRBV3-1 and TRBJ2-1; the match to TRBD2 covers 12 bases. Germline lookup yields CDR1 LGHDT and CDR2 YNNKEL (reference sequence). V was clipped by 3 bases and J by 1 base; unmatched bases: 1. The CDR3 extends over 16 amino acids. This CDR3 reads CASSQTSGRSYNEQFF. The CDR3 coding sequence is TGTGCCAGCAGCCAGACTAGCGGGAGATCCTACAATGAGCAGTTCTTC.

This clonotype was seen repeatedly, ten times or more. CDR3 bases: TGTGCCACCAGCAGGGGCGGGAGTAGCTACGAGCAGTACTTC. It codes for CATSRGGSSYEQYF. The chain links TRBV15 to TRBJ2-7; 7 nucleotides match TRBD2. CDR1 is LNHNV and CDR2 is YYDKDF in the germline V gene (reference sequence). CDR3 size: 14 residues. V trimming: 3 bases; J trimming: 3 bases; junction bases outside the gene matches: 5.

This clonotype was picked up many times. The V call is TRBV5-6, the J call TRBJ2-5; D gene ambiguous. CDR3 length: 14 amino acids. Germline V gene lookup returns CDR1 SGHDT and CDR2 YYEEEE. The germline V and J ends were trimmed by 0 bases and 2 bases, with 8 bases remaining between them. In nucleotides, the CDR3 is TGTGCCAGCAGCTTGGCCTTAAAGCAAGAGACCCAGTACTTC. Translation gives CASSLALKQETQYF.

This clonotype has ten or more counts. The CDR3: CASRDPTGYTF. The CDR3 bases are TGTGCCAGCAGAGACCCGACTGGCTACACCTTC. The chain couples TRBV6-1 to TRBJ1-2; D gene ambiguous. Germline CDR1 reads MNHNS; CDR2 reads SASEGT. V was pared by 6 bases and J by 7 bases, with 9 bases between. The CDR3 is made up of 11 amino acids.

This clonotype appeared many times. The chain joins TRBV6-6 to TRBJ2-7; no clear D gene. The CDR3 spans 15 residues. CDR1 and CDR2 from the germline V gene are MNHNY and SVGAGI (reference sequence). With 2 bases removed from V and 0 bases from J, the gap between germline ends came to 11 bases. CDR3 protein: CASSYPGKTSYEQYF. As DNA, the CDR3 is TGTGCCAGCAGTTACCCCGGCAAAACCTCCTACGAGCAGTACTTC.

At least ten counts were recorded for this clonotype. The J gene is TRBJ1-3, the V gene TRBV24-1, with 8 bases identical to TRBD1. CDR1 and CDR2 from the germline V gene are KGHDR and SFDVKD. With V trimmed by 4 bases and J by 4 bases, 5 bases remained unmatched. The CDR3 contains 15 residues. CDR3 residues: CATSDGQGPGNTIYF. The CDR3 DNA follows: TGTGCCACCAGTGACGGACAGGGCCCGGGAAACACCATATATTTT.

In its sample, this clonotype was seen many times. The chain is built from TRBV12-2 and TRBJ2-1; the table's D call, TRBD2, was not checked against the DNA. TRBV12-2 is tagged as a pseudogene. The length of the CDR3 is 17 residues. The CDR3: CASRLARTSGSYNEQFF. The CDR3 DNA sequence: TGTGCAAGTCGCTTAGCCCGCACTAGCGGATCCTACAATGAGCAGTTCTTC.

This clonotype was seen at least ten times. This rearrangement joins TRBV20-1 to TRBJ2-5, with 9 nucleotides matching TRBD2. Losses at the gene ends were 2 bases for V and 5 bases for J; bases not matched to a gene: 6. The CDR3 loop spans 14 amino acids. Germline CDR1 and CDR2: DFQATT and SNEGSKA (reference sequence). CDR3 bases: TGCAGTGCTAGATCCCGGCTAGCGGGGGAGACCCAGTACTTC. It yields the protein CSARSRLAGETQYF.

Regarding this clonotype: This sequence may be a read error, since a much larger clone differs from it by one base. This sequence joins TRBV5-1 and TRBJ2-7; D possibly matches TRBD1 or TRBD2 (5 bases each). There are 14 residues in the CDR3. Germline CDR1 SGHRS, CDR2 YFSETQ. CDR3 loop: CASGLDGTSYEQYF. DNA of the CDR3: TGCGCCAGCGGCTTGGACGGGACGTCCTACGAGCAGTACTTC.